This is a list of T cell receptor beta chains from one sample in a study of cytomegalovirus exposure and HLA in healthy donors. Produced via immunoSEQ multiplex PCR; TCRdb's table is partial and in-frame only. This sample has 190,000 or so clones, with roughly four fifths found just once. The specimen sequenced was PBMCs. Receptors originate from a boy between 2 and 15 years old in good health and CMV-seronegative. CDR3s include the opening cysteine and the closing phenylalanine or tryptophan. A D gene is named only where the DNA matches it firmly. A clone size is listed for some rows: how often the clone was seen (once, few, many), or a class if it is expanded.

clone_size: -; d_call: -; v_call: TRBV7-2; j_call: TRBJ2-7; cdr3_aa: CASSGGGVSRYEQYF; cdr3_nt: TGTGCCAGCAGCGGAGGGGGGGTCTCCAGGTACGAGCAGTACTTC
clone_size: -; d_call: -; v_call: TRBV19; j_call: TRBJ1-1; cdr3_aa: CASSIVSGNTEAFF; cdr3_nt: TGTGCCAGTAGTATAGTTAGTGGGAACACTGAAGCTTTCTTT
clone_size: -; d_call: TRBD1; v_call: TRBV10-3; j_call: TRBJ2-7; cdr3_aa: CAIHKGQGAYEQYF; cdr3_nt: TGTGCCATCCATAAGGGACAGGGGGCCTACGAGCAGTACTTC
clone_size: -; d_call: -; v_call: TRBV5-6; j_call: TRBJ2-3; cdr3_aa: CASSLVVATDTQYF; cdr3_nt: TGTGCCAGCAGCTTGGTGGTAGCGACAGATACGCAGTATTTT
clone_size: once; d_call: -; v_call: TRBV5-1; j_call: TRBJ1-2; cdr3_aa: CASSLSTGNYGYTF; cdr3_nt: TGCGCCAGCAGCCTGTCTACAGGGAACTATGGCTACACCTTC
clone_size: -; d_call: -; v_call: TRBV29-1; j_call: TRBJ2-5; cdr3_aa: CSVEGWGQGETQYF; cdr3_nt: TGCAGCGTTGAGGGTTGGGGGCAAGGAGAGACCCAGTACTTC
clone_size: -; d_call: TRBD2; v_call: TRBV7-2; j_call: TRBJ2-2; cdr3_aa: CASNLQGKAGGSAGELFF; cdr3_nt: TGTGCCAGCAACCTCCAGGGGAAAGCGGGGGGATCCGCCGGGGAGCTGTTTTTT
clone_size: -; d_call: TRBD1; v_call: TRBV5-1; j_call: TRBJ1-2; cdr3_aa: CASSTGTGSYGYTF; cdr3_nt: TGCGCCAGCAGCACTGGGACAGGGAGTTATGGCTACACCTTC
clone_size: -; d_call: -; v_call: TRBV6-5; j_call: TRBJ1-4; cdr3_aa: CASSRGGTNEKLFF; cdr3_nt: TGTGCCAGCAGTCGAGGGGGAACTAATGAAAAACTGTTTTTT
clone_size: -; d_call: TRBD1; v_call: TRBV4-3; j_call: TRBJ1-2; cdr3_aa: CASSQVGTGGWYGYTF; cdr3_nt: TGCGCCAGCAGCCAAGTGGGTACAGGGGGCTGGTATGGCTACACCTTC
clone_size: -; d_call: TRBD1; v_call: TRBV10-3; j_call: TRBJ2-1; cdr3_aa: CAISRGGTGGNEQFF; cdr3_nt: TGTGCCATCAGTCGCGGAGGGACAGGGGGGAATGAGCAGTTCTTC
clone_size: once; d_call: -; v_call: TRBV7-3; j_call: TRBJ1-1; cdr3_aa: CASSSSGGTEAFF; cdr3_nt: TGTGCCAGCAGCTCTTCGGGGGGCACTGAAGCTTTCTTT
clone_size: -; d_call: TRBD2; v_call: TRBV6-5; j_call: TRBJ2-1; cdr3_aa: CASSYSMASGGDEQFF; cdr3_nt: TGTGCCAGCAGTTACTCGATGGCTAGCGGGGGCGATGAGCAGTTCTTC
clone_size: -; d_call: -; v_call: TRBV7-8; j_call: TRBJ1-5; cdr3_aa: CASSLDAGDLGPQHF; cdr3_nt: TGTGCCAGCAGCTTAGATGCGGGGGACCTAGGGCCCCAGCATTTT
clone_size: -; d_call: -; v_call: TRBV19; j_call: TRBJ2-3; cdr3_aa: CASSNSPLGTDTQYF; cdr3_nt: TGTGCCAGTAGTAACAGCCCCCTGGGCACAGATACGCAGTATTTT
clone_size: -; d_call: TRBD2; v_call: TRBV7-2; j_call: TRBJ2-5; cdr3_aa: CASSLLAGGQETQYF; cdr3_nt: TGTGCCAGCAGCTTACTAGCGGGGGGTCAAGAGACCCAGTACTTC
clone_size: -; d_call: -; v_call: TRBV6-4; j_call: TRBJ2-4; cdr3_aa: CALLWTPEENIQYF; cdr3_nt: TGTGCCCTTCTTTGGACTCCCGAGGAAAACATTCAGTACTTC
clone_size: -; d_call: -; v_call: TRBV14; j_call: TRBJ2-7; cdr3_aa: CASSQVPSYEQYF; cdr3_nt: TGTGCCAGCAGCCAAGTCCCTTCCTACGAGCAGTACTTC
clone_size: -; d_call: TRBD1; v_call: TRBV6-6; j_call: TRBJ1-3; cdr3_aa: CASRDRGLNSGNTIYF; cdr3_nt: TGTGCCAGCCGGGACAGGGGGCTCAATTCTGGAAACACCATATATTTT
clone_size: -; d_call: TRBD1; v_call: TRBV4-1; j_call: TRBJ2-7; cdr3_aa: CASSQDRRAGGDEQYF; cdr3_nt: TGCGCCAGCAGCCAAGATCGTCGGGCAGGGGGTGACGAGCAGTACTTC
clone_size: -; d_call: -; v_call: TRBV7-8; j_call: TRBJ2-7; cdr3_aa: CASSLRQGSSYEQYF; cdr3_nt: TGTGCCAGCAGCTTAAGGCAGGGTTCCTCCTACGAGCAGTACTTC
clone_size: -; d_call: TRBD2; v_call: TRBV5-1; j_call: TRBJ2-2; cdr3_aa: CASRAPSGVNTGELFF; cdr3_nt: TGCGCCAGCAGGGCCCCTAGCGGGGTAAACACCGGGGAGCTGTTTTTT
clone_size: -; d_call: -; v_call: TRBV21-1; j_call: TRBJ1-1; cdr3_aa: CASSYQSCLATEAFF; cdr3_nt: TGTGCCAGCAGCTACCAATCTTGTCTAGCGACTGAAGCTTTCTTT
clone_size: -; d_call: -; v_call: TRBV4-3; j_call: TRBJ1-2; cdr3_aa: CASSQGTGIYGYTF; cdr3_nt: TGCGCCAGCAGCCAAGGAACGGGTATCTATGGCTACACCTTC
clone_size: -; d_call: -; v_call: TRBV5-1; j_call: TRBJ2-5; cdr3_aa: CASSLDDRETQYF; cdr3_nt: TGCGCCAGCAGCTTGGACGATCGGGAGACCCAGTACTTC
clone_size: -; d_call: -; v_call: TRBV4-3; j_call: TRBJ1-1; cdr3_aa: CASSQDSAAGNTEAFF; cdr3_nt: TGCGCCAGCAGCCAAGATTCGGCTGCGGGCAACACTGAAGCTTTCTTT
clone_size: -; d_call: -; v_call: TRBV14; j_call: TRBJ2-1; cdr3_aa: CASSQETSRGGDEQFF; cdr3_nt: TGTGCCAGCAGCCAAGAGACCTCTAGAGGCGGCGATGAGCAGTTCTTC
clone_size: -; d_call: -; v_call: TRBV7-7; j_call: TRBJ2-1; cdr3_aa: CASSFGQSDYNEQFF; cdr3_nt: TGTGCTAGCAGCTTTGGACAGTCAGACTACAATGAGCAGTTCTTC
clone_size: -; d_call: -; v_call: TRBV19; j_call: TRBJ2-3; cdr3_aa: CASSIEGQGLVNTQYF; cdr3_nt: TGTGCCAGTAGTATAGAGGGGCAGGGTTTGGTTAATACGCAGTATTTT
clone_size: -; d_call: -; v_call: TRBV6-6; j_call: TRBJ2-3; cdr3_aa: CASSYSSLTDTQYF; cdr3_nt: TGTGCCAGCAGTTACTCGTCCCTCACAGATACGCAGTATTTT
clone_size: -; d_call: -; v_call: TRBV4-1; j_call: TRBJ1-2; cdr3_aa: CASSQVSSPEVGYGYTF; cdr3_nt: TGCGCCAGCAGCCAAGTATCGTCCCCTGAAGTCGGCTATGGCTACACCTTC
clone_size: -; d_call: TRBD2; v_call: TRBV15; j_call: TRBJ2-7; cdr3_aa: CATSARVGRGGFEQYF; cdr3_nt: TGTGCCACCAGCGCGCGAGTCGGGCGGGGGGGATTCGAGCAGTACTTC
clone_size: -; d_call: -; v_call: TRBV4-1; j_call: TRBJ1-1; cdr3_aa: CASSQPTPRVQAMNTEAFF; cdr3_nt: TGCGCCAGCAGCCAACCTACCCCGAGGGTACAAGCCATGAACACTGAAGCTTTCTTT
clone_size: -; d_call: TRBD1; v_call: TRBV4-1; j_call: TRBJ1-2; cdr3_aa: CASSQIGQGESDYGYTF; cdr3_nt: TGCGCCAGCAGCCAGATAGGACAGGGCGAATCAGACTATGGCTACACCTTC
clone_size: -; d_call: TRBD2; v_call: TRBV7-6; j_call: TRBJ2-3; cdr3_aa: CASSLRLAGDPTDTQYF; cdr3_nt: TGTGCCAGCAGCTTACGTCTAGCGGGGGACCCCACAGATACGCAGTATTTT
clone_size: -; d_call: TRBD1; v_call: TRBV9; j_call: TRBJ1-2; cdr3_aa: CASSARTGLGYGYTF; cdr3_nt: TGTGCCAGCAGCGCCCGGACAGGGTTAGGGTATGGCTACACCTTC
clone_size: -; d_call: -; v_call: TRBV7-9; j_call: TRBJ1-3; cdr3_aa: CASSLVAGMVSGNTIYF; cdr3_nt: TGTGCCAGCAGCTTAGTAGCAGGGATGGTTTCTGGAAACACCATATATTTT
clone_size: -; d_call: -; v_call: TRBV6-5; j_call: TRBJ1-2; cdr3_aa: CASSAGRDYGYTF; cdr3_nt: TGTGCCAGCAGCGCTGGGAGAGACTATGGCTACACCTTC
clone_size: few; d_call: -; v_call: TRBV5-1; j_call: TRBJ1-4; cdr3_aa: CASSLGDRSEKLFF; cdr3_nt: TGCGCCAGCAGCTTGGGAGACAGGTCCGAAAAACTGTTTTTT
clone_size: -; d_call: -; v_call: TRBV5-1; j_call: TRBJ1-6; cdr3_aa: CASSLTANSPLHF; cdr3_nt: TGCGCCAGCAGCTTGACAGCCAATTCACCCCTCCACTTT
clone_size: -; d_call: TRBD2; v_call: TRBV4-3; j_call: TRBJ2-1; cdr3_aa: CASSQDGSTSGGAWNEQFF; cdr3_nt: TGCGCCAGCAGCCAGGATGGCTCCACTAGCGGGGGGGCCTGGAATGAGCAGTTCTTC
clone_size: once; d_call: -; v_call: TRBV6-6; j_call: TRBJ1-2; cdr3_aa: CASSYSDSHYGYTF; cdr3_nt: TGTGCCAGCAGTTACTCTGACAGCCACTATGGCTACACCTTC
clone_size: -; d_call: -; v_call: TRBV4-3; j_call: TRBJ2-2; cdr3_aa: CASSQEGRTGRGGELFF; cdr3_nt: TGCGCCAGCAGCCAAGAGGGGCGAACTGGCAGGGGAGGGGAGCTGTTTTTT
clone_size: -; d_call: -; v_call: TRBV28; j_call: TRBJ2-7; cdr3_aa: CASSVPSLYSYEQYF; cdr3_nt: TGTGCCAGCAGTGTTCCGAGCCTTTATTCCTACGAGCAGTACTTC
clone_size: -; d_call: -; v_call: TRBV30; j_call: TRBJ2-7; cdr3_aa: CAWQGSSYEQYF; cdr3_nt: TGTGCCTGGCAGGGGAGCTCCTACGAGCAGTACTTC
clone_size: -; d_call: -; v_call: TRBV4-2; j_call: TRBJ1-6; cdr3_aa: CASSQRPSGQGNSPLHF; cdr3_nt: TGTGCCAGCAGCCAACGACCTTCAGGGCAGGGTAATTCACCCCTCCACTTT
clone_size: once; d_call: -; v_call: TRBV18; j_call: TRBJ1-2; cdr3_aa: CASSPEGAPVTF; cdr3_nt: TGTGCCAGCTCACCAGAGGGCGCACCCGTGACCTTC
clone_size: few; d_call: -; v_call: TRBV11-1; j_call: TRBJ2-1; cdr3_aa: CASSLRTGRVDEQFF; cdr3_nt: TGTGCCAGCAGCCTACGGACAGGGAGGGTCGATGAGCAGTTCTTC
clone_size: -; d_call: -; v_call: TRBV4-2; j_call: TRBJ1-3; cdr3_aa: CASSQDRLSLDTDGNTIYF; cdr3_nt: TGTGCCAGCAGCCAAGATAGGTTGTCTTTAGACACAGACGGAAACACCATATATTTT
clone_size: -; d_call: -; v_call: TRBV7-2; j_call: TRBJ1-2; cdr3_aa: CASSPNQGGGYTF; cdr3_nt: TGTGCCAGCAGCCCGAATCAGGGAGGTGGCTACACCTTC
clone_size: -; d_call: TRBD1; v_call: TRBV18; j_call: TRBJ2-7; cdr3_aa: CASIAGTGSSYEQYF; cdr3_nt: TGTGCCAGTATCGCCGGGACAGGGTCCTCCTACGAGCAGTACTTC
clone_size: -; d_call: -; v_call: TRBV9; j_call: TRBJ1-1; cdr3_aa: CASSVGVMNTEAFF; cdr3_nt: TGTGCCAGCAGCGTAGGTGTCATGAACACTGAAGCTTTCTTT